This TCR beta chain was recovered during a study of cytomegalovirus exposure and HLA in healthy donors. Study-level findings and limits: Across donors, most TCRs were seen rarely, yet some public ones were widespread. Several of the most significant clusters were apparently associated with common viral pathogens in a later analysis. A highly shared variant cluster was judged a likely technical artifact.

Concerning this clone itself: Its target is unknown.

The study sampled nominally healthy donors, though unrecorded immune exposures were likely. In the PCR, 60 Vbeta and 13 Jbeta primers were used. The data were produced by immunoSEQ multiplex PCR, yet TCRdb's version contains in-frame clones alone and is incomplete. The table records around 170,000 clones, around 84% of them present only once. CDR1 is SNHLY and CDR2 is FYNNEI in the germline V gene. V was clipped by 10 bases and J by 5 bases; unmatched bases: 21. The CDR3 spans 17 residues. This TCR came from a woman between 50 and 59 years old in good health and CMV-seropositive. Input material: PBMCs. The rearrangement joins TRBV2 to TRBJ2-7, with 9 nucleotides matching TRBD2. DNA of the CDR3: TGTGCCATCGCTAAGCGGCAAGGCTCTAGCGGGGTCAACGAGCAGTACTTC. It yields the protein CAIAKRQGSSGVNEQYF.